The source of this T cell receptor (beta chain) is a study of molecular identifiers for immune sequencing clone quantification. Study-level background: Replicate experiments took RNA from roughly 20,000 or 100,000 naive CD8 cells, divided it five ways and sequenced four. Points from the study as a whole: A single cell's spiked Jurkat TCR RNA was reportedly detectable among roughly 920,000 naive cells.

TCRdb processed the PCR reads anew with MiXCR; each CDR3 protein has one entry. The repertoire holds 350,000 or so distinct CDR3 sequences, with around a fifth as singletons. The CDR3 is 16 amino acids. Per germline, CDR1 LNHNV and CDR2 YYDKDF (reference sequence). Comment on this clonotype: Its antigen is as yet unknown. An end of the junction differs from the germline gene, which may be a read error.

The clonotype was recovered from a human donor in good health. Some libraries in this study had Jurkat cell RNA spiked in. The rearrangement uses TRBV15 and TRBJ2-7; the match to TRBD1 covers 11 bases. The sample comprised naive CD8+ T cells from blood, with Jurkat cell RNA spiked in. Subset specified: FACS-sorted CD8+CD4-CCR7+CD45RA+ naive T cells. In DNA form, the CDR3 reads TGTGCCACCAACAGAGATCTGGGACAGGGGGTTTACGAGCAGTACTTC. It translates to CATNRDLGQGVYEQYF.